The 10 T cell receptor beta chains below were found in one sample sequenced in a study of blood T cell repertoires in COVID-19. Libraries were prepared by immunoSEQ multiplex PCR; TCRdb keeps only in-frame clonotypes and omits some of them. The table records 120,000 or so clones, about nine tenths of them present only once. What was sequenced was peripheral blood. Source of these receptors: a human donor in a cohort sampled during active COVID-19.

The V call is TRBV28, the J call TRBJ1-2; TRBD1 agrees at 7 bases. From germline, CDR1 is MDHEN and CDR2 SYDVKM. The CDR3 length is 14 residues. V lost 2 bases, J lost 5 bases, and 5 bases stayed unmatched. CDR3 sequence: CASSLRGRRYGYTF. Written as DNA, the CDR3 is TGTGCCAGCAGTTTAAGGGGGCGCAGGTATGGCTACACCTTC.

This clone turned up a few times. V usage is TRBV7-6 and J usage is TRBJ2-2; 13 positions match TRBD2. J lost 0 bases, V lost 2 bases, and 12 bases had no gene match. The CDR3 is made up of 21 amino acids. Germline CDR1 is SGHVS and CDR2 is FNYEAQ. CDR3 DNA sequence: TGTGCCAGCAGCTTAAGGAGCGCCGGGACTAGCGGGACTACGAACACCGGGGAGCTGTTTTTT. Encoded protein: CASSLRSAGTSGTTNTGELFF.

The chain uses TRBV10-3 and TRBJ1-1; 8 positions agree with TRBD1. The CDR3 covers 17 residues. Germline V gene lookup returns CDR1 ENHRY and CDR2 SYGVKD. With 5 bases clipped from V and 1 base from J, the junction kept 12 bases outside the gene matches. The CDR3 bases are TGTGCCATCAGTTCCACCGGGACAGGCAGCTCGAACACTGAAGCTTTCTTT. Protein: CAISSTGTGSSNTEAFF.

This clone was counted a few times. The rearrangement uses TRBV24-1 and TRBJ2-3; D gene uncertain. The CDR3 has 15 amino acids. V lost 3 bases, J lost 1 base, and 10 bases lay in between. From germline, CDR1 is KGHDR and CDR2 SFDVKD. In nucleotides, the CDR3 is TGTGCCACCAGTGATGCTACCACTCGCACAGATACGCAGTATTTT. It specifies CATSDATTRTDTQYF.

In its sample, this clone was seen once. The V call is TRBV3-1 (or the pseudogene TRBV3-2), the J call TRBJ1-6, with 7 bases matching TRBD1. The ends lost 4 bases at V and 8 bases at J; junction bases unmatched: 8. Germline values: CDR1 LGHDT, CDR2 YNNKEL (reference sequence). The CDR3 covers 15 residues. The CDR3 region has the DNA TGTGCCAGCAGCCGGAAACGGGACAGCGATTCACCCCTCCACTTT. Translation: CASSRKRDSDSPLHF.

CDR3: CASRYWDSNSPLHF. CDR3 bases: TGTGCCAGCAGGTACTGGGACAGCAATTCACCCCTCCACTTT. The chain is built from TRBV27 and TRBJ1-6, with TRBD1 identical over 7 bases. Per germline, CDR1 MNHEY and CDR2 SMNVEV (reference sequence). With 6 bases clipped from V and 7 bases from J, the junction kept 6 bases outside the gene matches. The CDR3 totals 14 residues.

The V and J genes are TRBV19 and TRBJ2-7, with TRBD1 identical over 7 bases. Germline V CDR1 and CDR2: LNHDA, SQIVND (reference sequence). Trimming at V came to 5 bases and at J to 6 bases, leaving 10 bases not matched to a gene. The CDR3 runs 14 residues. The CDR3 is CASSVMTGSSEQYF. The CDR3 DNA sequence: TGTGCCAGTAGTGTAATGACAGGGTCGAGCGAGCAGTACTTC.

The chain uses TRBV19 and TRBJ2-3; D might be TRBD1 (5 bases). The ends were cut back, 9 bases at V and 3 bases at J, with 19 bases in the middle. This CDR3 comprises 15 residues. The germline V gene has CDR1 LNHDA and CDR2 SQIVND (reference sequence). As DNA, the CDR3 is TGTGCCAGCGGTCATCAGGGTTTGGCAACAGATACGCAGTATTTT. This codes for CASGHQGLATDTQYF.

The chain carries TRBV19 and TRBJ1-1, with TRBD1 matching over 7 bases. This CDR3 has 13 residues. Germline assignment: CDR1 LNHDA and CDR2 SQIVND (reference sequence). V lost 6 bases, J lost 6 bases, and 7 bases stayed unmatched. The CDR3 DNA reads TGTGCCAGTAGACCCGGGACAGTCTCTGAAGCTTTCTTT. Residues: CASRPGTVSEAFF.

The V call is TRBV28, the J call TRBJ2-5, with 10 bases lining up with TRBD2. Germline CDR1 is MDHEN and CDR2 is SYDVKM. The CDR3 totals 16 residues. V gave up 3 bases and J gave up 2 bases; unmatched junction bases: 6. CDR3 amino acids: CASSFTSGAIQETQYF. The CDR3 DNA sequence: TGTGCCAGCAGTTTCACTAGCGGGGCCATACAAGAGACCCAGTACTTC.